These T cell receptor beta chains were read from a single sample in a study of human T cells and chemical hapten exposure. MiXCR, applied by TCRdb to the RACE reads, yields one record per CDR3 protein. This table has 100,000 to 150,000 distinct CDR3 sequences, around 10% appearing once. This specimen was whole blood, taken in connection with sensitization to the hapten diphenylcyclopropenone (DPC). These receptors originate from a woman between 45 and 65 years old with alopecia areata. Some clones in this sample may be carry-over from other donors' samples. The CDR3 runs from the conserved cysteine through the conserved F or W. Fields, in order: V gene, J gene, D gene, clone size, CDR3 protein, CDR3 DNA. D genes are given only for firm matches. Clone size is given for some rows only: seen once, a few or many times, or a class if the clone is expanded.

V gene: TRBV7-9; J gene: TRBJ2-4; D gene: TRBD2; clone size: .; CDR3 protein: CASSFGLTGGNIQYF; CDR3 DNA: TGTGCCAGCAGCTTCGGTTTGACGGGGGGAAACATTCAGTACTTC
V gene: TRBV10-3; J gene: TRBJ2-3; D gene: TRBD2; clone size: .; CDR3 protein: CAISESGAGVTDTQYF; CDR3 DNA: TGTGCCATCAGTGAGTCGGGAGCGGGAGTAACCGATACGCAGTATTTT
V gene: TRBV6-5; J gene: TRBJ1-5; D gene: TRBD1; clone size: few; CDR3 protein: CASSYSGTGANQPQHF; CDR3 DNA: TGTGCCAGCAGTTACTCAGGGACAGGGGCCAATCAGCCCCAGCATTTT
V gene: TRBV7-9; J gene: TRBJ2-3; D gene: .; clone size: few; CDR3 protein: CASSSPSRSSPDTQYF; CDR3 DNA: TGTGCCAGCAGCTCCCCATCAAGGTCCAGCCCAGATACGCAGTATTTT
V gene: TRBV2; J gene: TRBJ1-5; D gene: .; clone size: many; CDR3 protein: CASSDLEGQPQHF; CDR3 DNA: TGTGCCAGCAGTGACTTGGAAGGTCAGCCCCAGCATTTT
V gene: TRBV10-3; J gene: TRBJ2-2; D gene: TRBD1; clone size: .; CDR3 protein: CATDRGGDTGELFF; CDR3 DNA: TGTGCCACAGACAGGGGAGGAGACACCGGGGAGCTGTTTTTT
V gene: TRBV29-1; J gene: TRBJ1-3; D gene: TRBD1; clone size: few; CDR3 protein: CSAISGTGDSGNTIYF; CDR3 DNA: TGCAGCGCTATATCCGGGACAGGGGACTCTGGAAACACCATATATTTT
V gene: TRBV6-5; J gene: TRBJ2-2; D gene: .; clone size: few; CDR3 protein: CASSPWTNTGELFF; CDR3 DNA: TGTGCCAGCAGTCCCTGGACGAACACCGGGGAGCTGTTTTTT
V gene: TRBV20-1; J gene: TRBJ2-7; D gene: TRBD1; clone size: few; CDR3 protein: CSAVTGDYEQYF; CDR3 DNA: TGCAGTGCTGTGACAGGGGACTACGAGCAGTACTTC
V gene: TRBV6-1; J gene: TRBJ1-6; D gene: .; clone size: few; CDR3 protein: CASSEGGGGKSPLHF; CDR3 DNA: TGTGCCAGCAGTGAAGGGGGAGGGGGAAAATCACCCCTCCACTTT
V gene: TRBV30; J gene: TRBJ1-2; D gene: TRBD1; clone size: .; CDR3 protein: CAWSTGGVEGYTF; CDR3 DNA: TGTGCCTGGAGTACAGGGGGAGTAGAGGGCTACACCTTC
V gene: TRBV21-1; J gene: TRBJ2-7; D gene: .; clone size: few; CDR3 protein: CASSKEVGTGAAEQYF; CDR3 DNA: .
V gene: TRBV6-1; J gene: TRBJ1-5; D gene: TRBD1; clone size: .; CDR3 protein: CASTQGVGWNQPQHF; CDR3 DNA: TGTGCCAGCACCCAGGGGGTAGGGTGGAATCAGCCCCAGCATTTT
V gene: TRBV12-3/TRBV12-4; J gene: TRBJ1-6; D gene: TRBD1; clone size: few; CDR3 protein: CASSLILGGQGVGSPLHF; CDR3 DNA: TGTGCCAGCAGTTTGATTTTAGGGGGACAGGGGGTCGGTTCACCCCTCCACTTT
V gene: TRBV20-1; J gene: TRBJ1-1; D gene: TRBD1; clone size: few; CDR3 protein: CSLLRGQTEAFF; CDR3 DNA: TGCAGCCTCCTCAGGGGGCAGACTGAAGCTTTCTTT
V gene: TRBV5-1; J gene: TRBJ2-5; D gene: .; clone size: .; CDR3 protein: CASSFLDRQETQYF; CDR3 DNA: TGCGCCAGCAGCTTTTTGGACAGACAAGAGACCCAGTACTTC
V gene: TRBV20-1; J gene: TRBJ2-1; D gene: .; clone size: many; CDR3 protein: CSSGYNEQFF; CDR3 DNA: TGCAGTAGCGGGTACAATGAGCAGTTCTTC
V gene: TRBV7-6; J gene: TRBJ1-4; D gene: TRBD1; clone size: .; CDR3 protein: CASSLSTGAEKLFF; CDR3 DNA: TGTGCCAGCAGCTTAAGTACAGGGGCTGAAAAACTGTTTTTT
V gene: TRBV12-3/TRBV12-4; J gene: TRBJ2-4; D gene: .; clone size: few; CDR3 protein: CASSATRGEGNIQYF; CDR3 DNA: TGTGCCAGCAGCGCTACCAGGGGAGAGGGAAACATTCAGTACTTC
V gene: TRBV3-1; J gene: TRBJ1-1; D gene: .; clone size: few; CDR3 protein: CASSQDREGNTEAFF; CDR3 DNA: TGTGCCAGCAGCCAAGATAGGGAGGGAAACACTGAAGCTTTCTTT
V gene: TRBV28; J gene: TRBJ1-6; D gene: .; clone size: many; CDR3 protein: CASSLWSGRGANRGNSPLHF; CDR3 DNA: TGTGCCAGCAGTTTATGGTCGGGTCGGGGGGCGAACCGGGGAAATTCACCCCTCCACTTT
V gene: TRBV21-1; J gene: TRBJ1-1; D gene: .; clone size: .; CDR3 protein: CASSKGQSDNTEAFF; CDR3 DNA: TGTGCCAGCAGCAAGGGACAGTCGGATAACACTGAAGCTTTCTTT
V gene: TRBV20-1; J gene: TRBJ2-5; D gene: TRBD2; clone size: many; CDR3 protein: CSARAPGLARGETQYF; CDR3 DNA: TGCAGTGCTAGAGCCCCGGGACTAGCGAGAGGGGAGACCCAGTACTTC
V gene: TRBV20-1; J gene: TRBJ2-5; D gene: .; clone size: .; CDR3 protein: CSARGETQYF; CDR3 DNA: TGCAGTGCTAGAGGGGAGACCCAGTACTTC
V gene: TRBV7-8; J gene: TRBJ2-1; D gene: .; clone size: few; CDR3 protein: CASSSGYEQFF; CDR3 DNA: TGTGCCAGCAGCTCCGGGTATGAGCAGTTCTTC
V gene: TRBV27; J gene: TRBJ1-5; D gene: .; clone size: .; CDR3 protein: CASSLRGTNQPQHF; CDR3 DNA: TGTGCCAGCAGTTTAAGGGGCACCAATCAGCCCCAGCATTTT
V gene: TRBV24-1; J gene: TRBJ2-5; D gene: TRBD2; clone size: .; CDR3 protein: CATSDQRLAGDGETQYF; CDR3 DNA: TGTGCCACCAGTGACCAGAGACTAGCGGGAGACGGAGAGACCCAGTACTTC
V gene: TRBV6-2/TRBV6-3; J gene: TRBJ1-1; D gene: .; clone size: .; CDR3 protein: CASSYSPAVIEAFF; CDR3 DNA: TGTGCCAGCAGTTACTCCCCGGCGGTCATTGAAGCTTTCTTT
V gene: TRBV5-6; J gene: TRBJ2-3; D gene: TRBD2; clone size: few; CDR3 protein: CASSVASGSSTDTQYF; CDR3 DNA: TGTGCCAGCAGCGTTGCTAGCGGTTCTAGCACAGATACGCAGTATTTT
V gene: TRBV27; J gene: TRBJ1-5; D gene: .; clone size: few; CDR3 protein: CASTPAGGSNQPQHF; CDR3 DNA: TGTGCCAGCACTCCGGCGGGAGGGAGCAATCAGCCCCAGCATTTT
V gene: TRBV7-9; J gene: TRBJ2-7; D gene: .; clone size: few; CDR3 protein: CASSRASLRGEQYF; CDR3 DNA: TGTGCCAGCAGCCGCGCCTCGCTTCGGGGGGAGCAGTACTTC
V gene: TRBV9; J gene: TRBJ2-2; D gene: .; clone size: once; CDR3 protein: CASSVGVGELFF; CDR3 DNA: TGTGCCAGCAGCGTAGGAGTGGGGGAGCTGTTTTTT
V gene: TRBV7-2; J gene: TRBJ2-7; D gene: TRBD1; clone size: many; CDR3 protein: CASSPRQGFDEQYF; CDR3 DNA: TGTGCCAGCAGCCCAAGACAGGGGTTCGACGAGCAGTACTTC
V gene: TRBV13; J gene: TRBJ2-7; D gene: TRBD1; clone size: .; CDR3 protein: CASSLGRDREVEQYF; CDR3 DNA: TGTGCCAGCAGCTTAGGCCGGGACAGGGAGGTGGAGCAGTACTTC
V gene: TRBV29-1; J gene: TRBJ2-1; D gene: .; clone size: many; CDR3 protein: CSVEDPARSSYNEQFF; CDR3 DNA: TGCAGCGTTGAAGATCCGGCGCGGAGCTCCTACAATGAGCAGTTCTTC
V gene: TRBV29-1; J gene: TRBJ1-1; D gene: .; clone size: few; CDR3 protein: CSARQHMNTEAFF; CDR3 DNA: TGCAGCGCCAGGCAGCACATGAACACTGAAGCTTTCTTT